The next 26 T cell receptor beta chains were all read from a single sample in a study of blood T cell repertoires in COVID-19. The method was immunoSEQ multiplex PCR; TCRdb's version includes in-frame clones alone and lacks a portion of them. This table has roughly 130,000 clones, almost 85% appearing once. Source material: peripheral blood. These TCRs come from a woman aged 30 to 39 who had recovered from COVID-19.

This chain connects TRBV9 to TRBJ2-1, with 9 bases lining up with TRBD2. There are 15 residues in the CDR3. The germline gives CDR1 SGDLS, CDR2 YYNGEE. J gave up 7 bases and V 0 bases, and 5 bases lay outside the gene matches. CDR3 nucleotide sequence: TGTGCCAGCAGCGTAGGCGGGGGGGCCACGAATGAGCAGTTCTTC. It is translated as CASSVGGGATNEQFF.

The rearrangement joins TRBV6-4 to TRBJ2-1, with D perhaps TRBD2 (5 bases). Trimming shortened V by 2 bases and J by 2 bases, and 13 bases separated the two germline ends. The CDR3 is made up of 16 amino acids. CDR1 and CDR2 (germline): MRHNA, SNTAGT. The CDR3 sequence: CASSDRGTRAYNEQFF. The CDR3 bases are TGTGCCAGCAGTGACCGGGGTACACGGGCCTACAATGAGCAGTTCTTC.

V and J are TRBV6-5 and TRBJ2-3; 10 positions match TRBD2. V lost 7 bases to trimming and J lost 1 base; unmatched junction nucleotides: 5. This CDR3 is 15 amino acids long. Per germline, CDR1 MNHEY and CDR2 SVGAGI. This CDR3 is CASTDGLAGTDTQYF. DNA of the CDR3: TGTGCCAGCACCGATGGACTAGCGGGCACAGATACGCAGTATTTT.

V is TRBV14 and J is TRBJ1-1; D unclear. The CDR3 extends over 13 amino acids. The V end lost 1 base, the J end lost 6 bases, and 9 bases lay between the germline ends. In germline, CDR1 is SGHDN, CDR2 FVKESK. The CDR3 protein is CASSQGWGAEAFF. The DNA of the CDR3 is TGTGCCAGCAGCCAAGGTTGGGGAGCTGAAGCTTTCTTT.

The V and J genes are TRBV7-3 and TRBJ2-1, with D tentatively TRBD2 (7 bases). The CDR3 totals 15 residues. Germline values: CDR1 SGHTA, CDR2 FQGTGA. The V end was cut by 2 bases, the J end by 7 bases, with 15 bases between. The CDR3: CASSLWRERGNEQFF. Written as DNA, the CDR3 is TGTGCCAGCAGCTTATGGCGGGAGAGGGGGAATGAGCAGTTCTTC.

This clone was detected a few times. CDR3 coding DNA: TGCGCCAGCAGCCTGAGGGACTGGTTGAACACTGAAGCTTTCTTT. Translating it yields CASSLRDWLNTEAFF. The rearrangement uses TRBV5-1 and TRBJ1-1; the D gene is possibly TRBD1 (5 bases). V gave up 4 bases and J gave up 0 bases, with 13 bases separating them. This CDR3 comprises 15 residues. Per germline, CDR1 SGHRS and CDR2 YFSETQ. Complete variable domain (other parts from reference TRBV5-1 and TRBJ1-1): KAGVTQTPRYLIKTRGQQVTLSCSPISGHRSVSWYQQTPGQGLQFLFEYFSETQRNKGNFPGRFSGRQFSNSRSEMNVSTLELGDSALYLCASSLRDWLNTEAFFGQGTRLTVV.

The V and J genes are TRBV19 and TRBJ1-3; 8 bases map to TRBD1. CDR1 and CDR2 from the germline V gene are LNHDA and SQIVND (reference sequence). The CDR3 runs to 16 residues. V gave up 3 bases and J gave up 0 bases; unmatched junction bases: 4. CDR3 protein: CASSIGQGSSGNTIYF. The CDR3 coding sequence is TGTGCCAGTAGTATCGGACAGGGTAGCTCTGGAAACACCATATATTTT.

This rearrangement joins TRBV24-1 to TRBJ1-1; D is possibly TRBD1 (6 bases). The V gene's germline CDR1 is KGHDR and CDR2 SFDVKD. The CDR3 is 16 residues long. The V end was cut by 7 bases, the J end by 2 bases, with 19 bases between. CDR3 residues: CATRLSGHLCNTEAFF. CDR3 DNA sequence: TGTGCCACCAGGCTGTCGGGACACCTATGTAACACTGAAGCTTTCTTT.

The chain carries TRBV9 and TRBJ2-3; no definite D call. The CDR3 spans 15 residues. Germline V CDR1 and CDR2: SGDLS, YYNGEE. The V end was cut by 3 bases, the J end by 1 base, with 12 bases between. This CDR3 reads CASSGSTRGTDTQYF. The CDR3 DNA reads TGTGCCAGCAGCGGTTCGACTCGGGGCACAGATACGCAGTATTTT.

The rearrangement uses TRBV6-1 and TRBJ1-1, with D tentatively TRBD1 (5 bases). CDR1 is MNHNS, CDR2 SASEGT, per germline. V dropped 2 bases and J dropped 1 base, with 20 bases sitting between them. This CDR3 comprises 18 residues. The DNA for the CDR3 is TGTGCCAGCAGTGAACTTCCCACCTTAGACAGTAGGAACACTGAAGCTTTCTTT. This codes for CASSELPTLDSRNTEAFF.

This chain uses TRBV2 with TRBJ2-7; 12 bases match TRBD1. The trim removed 0 bases at V and 0 bases at J, leaving 3 bases unmatched. Germline V lookup: CDR1 SNHLY, CDR2 FYNNEI. This CDR3 is 17 amino acids long. The CDR3 loop is CASSEAGGQGASYEQYF. Written as DNA, the CDR3 is TGTGCCAGCAGTGAAGCTGGGGGACAGGGGGCCTCCTACGAGCAGTACTTC. Variable domain in full (rest from reference TRBV2 and TRBJ2-7): EPEVTQTPSHQVTQMGQEVILRCVPISNHLYFYWYRQILGQKVEFLVSFYNNEISEKSEIFDDQFSVERPDGSNFTLKIRSTKLEDSAMYFCASSEAGGQGASYEQYFGPGTRLTVT.

The CDR3 loop is CAWSRGLGDYEQYF. CDR3 sequence (DNA): TGTGCCTGGAGTAGGGGACTAGGGGACTACGAGCAGTACTTC. The chain is built from TRBV30 and TRBJ2-7; 8 bases are a match to TRBD2. The trim removed 2 bases at V and 3 bases at J, leaving 6 bases unmatched. Germline V gene sequence: CDR1 GTSNPN, CDR2 SVGIG (reference sequence). The CDR3 spans 14 residues.

V is TRBV12-5 and J is TRBJ2-2, with TRBD2 matching 7 bases. Trimming cost V 0 bases and J 5 bases; bases outside gene matches: 18. Per the germline V gene, CDR1 is LGHNT and CDR2 is FRNRAP. CDR3 length equals 20 residues. The CDR3 reads CASGLVRSLAEIHGTGELFF. The CDR3, as DNA: TGTGCTAGTGGTTTGGTAAGGAGTCTAGCGGAGATTCACGGGACCGGGGAGCTGTTTTTT.

This clone has just one count. The chain combines TRBV10-2 with TRBJ2-3; D gene unclear. Germline loops: CDR1 WSHSY, CDR2 SAAADI. Trimming shortened V by 8 bases and J by 1 base, and 10 bases separated the two germline ends. The CDR3 covers 13 residues. The CDR3 DNA is TGCGCCAGCCACAGCTCTCGCACAGATACGCAGTATTTT. Its protein product is CASHSSRTDTQYF.

The rearrangement links TRBV27 to TRBJ2-7, with 7 nucleotides matching TRBD1. The CDR3 runs 15 residues. Trimming removed 0 bases from V and 5 bases from J; junction bases left unmatched: 7. The germline gives CDR1 MNHEY, CDR2 SMNVEV (reference sequence). For the CDR3, the DNA is TGTGCCAGCAGTTTATCCTGGGGACAGTTCCACGAGCAGTACTTC. This sequence encodes CASSLSWGQFHEQYF.

This clone was recorded once. In DNA form, the CDR3 reads TGTGCCAGCAGCCAGAGGGATAACATTCAGTACTTC. This codes for CASSQRDNIQYF. V usage is TRBV3-1 (or the pseudogene TRBV3-2) and J usage is TRBJ2-4, with TRBD2 as a possible D gene (5 bases). The germline CDR1 and CDR2 sequences are LGHDT and YNNKEL (reference sequence). There are 12 residues in the CDR3. V gave up 3 bases and J gave up 7 bases, with 7 bases separating them.

V gene TRBV18 combines with J gene TRBJ2-1, with D perhaps TRBD1 (5 bases). Germline V gene data show CDR1 as KGHSH and CDR2 as LQKENI. This CDR3 region has 16 residues. V lost 3 bases and J lost 4, with 16 bases in between. Here the CDR3 reads CASSPTDTIGYNEQFF. CDR3 nucleotide sequence: TGTGCCAGCTCACCGACAGATACAATAGGGTACAATGAGCAGTTCTTC.

This sequence joins TRBV19 and TRBJ2-7; 8 bases align to TRBD2. Germline loops: CDR1 LNHDA, CDR2 SQIVND (reference sequence). After removal of 5 bases from V and 1 base from J, the junction contained 4 bases not matched to a gene. The CDR3 has 14 residues. The CDR3 here is CASSEAGASYEQYF. The CDR3 DNA follows: TGTGCCAGTAGTGAAGCGGGAGCGTCCTACGAGCAGTACTTC. Looking up the rest from reference TRBV19 and TRBJ2-7 gives the full variable domain: DGGITQSPKYLFRKEGQNVTLSCEQNLNHDAMYWYRQDPGQGLRLIYYSQIVNDFQKGDIAEGYSVSREKKESFPLTVTSAQKNPTAFYLCASSEAGASYEQYFGPGTRLTVT.

The chain carries TRBV3-1 (or the pseudogene TRBV3-2) and TRBJ1-1, with a weak D call TRBD1 (6 bases). V was cut by 1 base and J by 9 bases, with 9 bases left in between. This CDR3 is 12 amino acids long. CDR1 LGHDT and CDR2 YNNKEL come from the germline V gene (reference sequence). The CDR3 sequence: CASSQAQGQAFF. The CDR3 nucleotides are TGTGCCAGCAGCCAAGCACAGGGCCAAGCTTTCTTT.

V and J are TRBV29-1 and TRBJ2-7, with D possibly matching TRBD2 (5 bases). The CDR3 runs 12 residues. Trimming removed 0 bases from V and 5 bases from J, with 8 bases in between. Germline V gene lookup returns CDR1 SQVTM and CDR2 ANQGSEA. The CDR3 loop is CSVEERGDEQYF. CDR3 DNA: TGCAGCGTTGAAGAACGGGGTGACGAGCAGTACTTC.

The chain employs TRBV9 and TRBJ1-1, with TRBD1 identical over 10 bases. The CDR3 runs 17 residues. Germline V lookup: CDR1 SGDLS, CDR2 YYNGEE. J was trimmed by 2 bases and V by 3 bases; bases with no gene match: 10. The CDR3 here is CASSASSGTGANTEAFF. For the CDR3, the DNA is TGTGCCAGCAGCGCCTCATCCGGGACAGGGGCTAACACTGAAGCTTTCTTT.

V usage is TRBV5-1 and J usage is TRBJ2-3; 12 bases map to TRBD2. The V gene end was trimmed by 2 bases and the J gene end by 4 bases; junction bases not matched to a gene: 2. Germline CDR1 and CDR2: SGHRS and YFSETQ. CDR3 size: 15 residues. CDR3 sequence: CASSLLAGGPDTQYF. As DNA, the CDR3 is TGCGCCAGCAGCTTACTAGCGGGGGGACCAGATACGCAGTATTTT.

This chain connects TRBV6-5 to TRBJ1-2, with TRBD1 as a possible D gene (5 bases). The CDR3 runs to 16 residues. Germline V gene lookup returns CDR1 MNHEY and CDR2 SVGAGI. V was cut by 0 bases and J by 8 bases, with 19 bases left in between. CDR3 DNA sequence: TGTGCCAGCAGTTACTCCGATAGGGCGGACATCGGAGGCTACACCTTC. Residues: CASSYSDRADIGGYTF.

This chain uses TRBV13 with TRBJ1-1; weak D call: TRBD1 (6 bases). The CDR3 is 13 amino acids. V lost 0 bases and J 6 bases, leaving 8 bases between the germline ends. CDR1 is PRHDT, CDR2 FYEKMQ, per germline (reference sequence). CDR3 bases: TGTGCCAGCAGCTTAGGACAGGGCTCTGAAGCTTTCTTT. This codes for CASSLGQGSEAFF.

Notes on this clone: A read error may produce the germline difference seen at one junction end. The rearrangement links TRBV27 to TRBJ1-1; D not resolved. CDR1 and CDR2 (germline): MNHEY, SMNVEV (reference sequence). The CDR3 totals 14 residues. CDR3 DNA sequence: TGTGCCAGCAGTTTACAGGTTCGAAACACTGAAACTTTCTTT. Residues: CASSLQVRNTETFF.

The V call is TRBV5-1, the J call TRBJ2-1; 7 bases match TRBD2. V was pared by 1 base and J by 4 bases, with 8 bases of the junction left unmatched. Per germline, CDR1 SGHRS and CDR2 YFSETQ. The CDR3 loop spans 16 amino acids. The CDR3 DNA follows: TGCGCCAGCAGCTTGTCTAGCGGTCCCCTGTACAATGAGCAGTTCTTC. Amino acids: CASSLSSGPLYNEQFF. The variable domain in full, with the rest retrieved from reference TRBV5-1 and TRBJ2-1, is KAGVTQTPRYLIKTRGQQVTLSCSPISGHRSVSWYQQTPGQGLQFLFEYFSETQRNKGNFPGRFSGRQFSNSRSEMNVSTLELGDSALYLCASSLSSGPLYNEQFFGPGTRLTVL.